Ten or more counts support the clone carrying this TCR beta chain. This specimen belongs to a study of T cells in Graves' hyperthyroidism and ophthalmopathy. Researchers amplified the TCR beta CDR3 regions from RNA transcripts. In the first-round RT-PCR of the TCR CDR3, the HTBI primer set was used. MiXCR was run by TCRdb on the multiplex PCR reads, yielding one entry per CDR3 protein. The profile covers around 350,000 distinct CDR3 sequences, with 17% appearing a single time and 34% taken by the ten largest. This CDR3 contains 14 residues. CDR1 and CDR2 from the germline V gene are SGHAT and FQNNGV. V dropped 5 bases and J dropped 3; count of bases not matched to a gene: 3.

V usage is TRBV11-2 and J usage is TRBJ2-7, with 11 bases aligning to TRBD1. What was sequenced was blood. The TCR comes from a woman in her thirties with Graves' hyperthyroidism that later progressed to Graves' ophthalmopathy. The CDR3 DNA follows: TGTGCCAGCAGCCCGGGACAGGGGGACTACGAGCAGTACTTC. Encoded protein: CASSPGQGDYEQYF.